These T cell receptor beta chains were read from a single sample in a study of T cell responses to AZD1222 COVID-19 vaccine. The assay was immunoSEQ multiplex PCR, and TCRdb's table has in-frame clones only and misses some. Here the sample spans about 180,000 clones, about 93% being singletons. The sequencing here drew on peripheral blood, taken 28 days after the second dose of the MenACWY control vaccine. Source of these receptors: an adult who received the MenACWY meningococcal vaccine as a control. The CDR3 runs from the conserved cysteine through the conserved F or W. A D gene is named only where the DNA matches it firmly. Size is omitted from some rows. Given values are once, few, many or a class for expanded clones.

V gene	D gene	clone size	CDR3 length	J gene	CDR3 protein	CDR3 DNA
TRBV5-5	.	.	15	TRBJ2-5	CASRPSQDKEETQYF	TGTGCCAGTCGACCATCGCAGGACAAGGAAGAGACCCAGTACTTC
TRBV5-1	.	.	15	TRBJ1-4	CASSLAGATNEKLFF	TGCGCCAGCAGCTTGGCAGGCGCAACTAATGAAAAACTGTTTTTT
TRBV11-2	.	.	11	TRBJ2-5	CASSVQETQYF	TGTGCCAGCAGCGTCCAAGAGACCCAGTACTTC
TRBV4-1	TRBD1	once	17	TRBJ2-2	CASSQRADRVATGELFF	TGCGCCAGCAGCCAAAGGGCCGACAGGGTGGCCACCGGGGAGCTGTTTTTT
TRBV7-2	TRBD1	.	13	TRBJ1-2	CASSADRGYGYTF	TGTGCCAGCAGCGCTGACAGGGGCTATGGCTACACCTTC
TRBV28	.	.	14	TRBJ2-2	CASRKLRVAGELFF	TGTGCCAGCAGGAAACTCAGGGTTGCCGGGGAGCTGTTTTTT
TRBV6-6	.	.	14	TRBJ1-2	CASSYSGTLLSYTF	TGTGCCAGCAGTTACTCGGGGACCCTTTTAAGCTACACCTTC
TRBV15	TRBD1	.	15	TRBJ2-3	CATSRVATGADTQYF	TGTGCCACCAGCAGGGTAGCGACAGGGGCAGATACGCAGTATTTT
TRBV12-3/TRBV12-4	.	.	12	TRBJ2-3	CASSPPGPSSPF	TGTGCCAGCAGTCCGCCGGGGCCTAGCTCTCCCTTT
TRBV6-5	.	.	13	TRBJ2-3	CASSSPSTDTQYF	TGTGCCAGCAGTTCACCCAGCACAGATACGCAGTATTTT
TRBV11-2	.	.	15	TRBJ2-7	CASSSWGVTTYEQYF	TGTGCCAGCAGCTCTTGGGGGGTTACCACCTACGAGCAGTACTTC
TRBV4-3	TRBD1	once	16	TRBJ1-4	CASSQDSNRGNEKLFF	TGCGCCAGCAGCCAAGATTCGAACAGGGGGAATGAAAAACTGTTTTTT
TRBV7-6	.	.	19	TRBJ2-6	CASSRQPTTRGSGANVLTF	TGTGCCAGCAGCCGCCAACCTACTACCAGGGGCTCTGGGGCCAACGTCCTGACTTTC
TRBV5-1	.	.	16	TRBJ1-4	CASSPMGIATNEKLFF	TGCGCCAGCAGCCCGATGGGGATTGCAACTAATGAAAAACTGTTTTTT
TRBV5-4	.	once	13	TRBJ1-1	CASSGGSFTEAFF	TGTGCCAGCAGCGGGGGTAGTTTCACTGAAGCTTTCTTT
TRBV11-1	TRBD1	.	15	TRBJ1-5	CASSLGQGRHQPQHF	TGTGCCAGCAGCTTAGGACAGGGGCGCCATCAGCCCCAGCATTTT
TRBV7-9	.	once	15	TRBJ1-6	CASSLSLTGGSPLHF	TGTGCCAGCAGCTTGAGTCTCACGGGGGGTTCACCCCTCCACTTT
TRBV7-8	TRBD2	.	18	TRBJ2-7	CASTSIRRGAKGSYEQYF	TGTGCCAGCACCTCAATACGGCGGGGGGCCAAAGGCTCCTACGAGCAGTACTTC
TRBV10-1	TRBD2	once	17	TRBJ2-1	CASSAQTSVRSTNEQFF	TGCGCCAGCAGTGCGCAGACTAGCGTTCGATCAACCAATGAGCAGTTCTTC
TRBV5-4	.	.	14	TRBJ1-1	CASSSRQDFTEAFF	TGTGCCAGCAGCTCCAGACAGGATTTCACTGAAGCTTTCTTT
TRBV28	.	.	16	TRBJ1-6	CASSLDTGSYNSPLHF	TGTGCCAGCAGTTTAGACACAGGGTCCTATAATTCACCCCTCCACTTT
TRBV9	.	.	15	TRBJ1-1	CASSLGPGGNTEAFF	TGTGCCAGCAGCTTAGGGCCGGGCGGGAACACTGAAGCTTTCTTT